A single sample is the source of the 4 T cell receptor beta chains below, sequenced in a study of blood T cell repertoires in COVID-19. The data were produced by immunoSEQ multiplex PCR, yet TCRdb's version contains in-frame clones alone and is incomplete. The sample yields 47,000 or so clones, 82% seen once. The sequencing input was peripheral blood. The receptors derive from an older woman with acute or convalescent COVID-19.

V is TRBV27 and J is TRBJ2-6; D gene unclear. The CDR3 totals 16 residues. The V end lost 5 bases, the J end lost 2 bases, and 13 bases lay between the germline ends. The germline CDR1 and CDR2 sequences are MNHEY and SMNVEV (reference sequence). CDR3 DNA: TGTGCCAGCAGTCGTTCAGGAACTGCTGGGGCCAACGTCCTGACTTTC. Protein sequence: CASSRSGTAGANVLTF.

This clone appeared a single time. J is TRBJ1-6 and V is TRBV5-1, with TRBD1 matching over 10 bases. CDR1 is SGHRS and CDR2 is YFSETQ in the germline V gene. The V segment lost 4 bases and the J segment 13 bases; nucleotides outside the gene matches: 5. The CDR3 sequence is 13 residues long. The CDR3 sequence: CASSRGTGEPLHF. CDR3 in DNA: TGCGCCAGCAGCAGGGGGACAGGGGAGCCCCTCCACTTT.

The chain combines TRBV19 with TRBJ1-1; tentative D call: TRBD1 (5 bases). Germline-derived CDR1 and CDR2 are LNHDA and SQIVND (reference sequence). This CDR3 is built from 15 residues. V was clipped by 3 bases and J by 1 base, with 12 bases between them. The DNA for the CDR3 is TGTGCCAGTAGTATCAAGGGGCAGACGAACACTGAAGCTTTCTTT. Translated: CASSIKGQTNTEAFF.

The chain has TRBV6-5 and TRBJ2-5, with a possible D match to TRBD2 (5 bases). V gave up 4 bases and J gave up 2 bases, with 8 bases separating them. There are 13 residues in the CDR3. The germline CDR1 and CDR2 sequences are MNHEY and SVGAGI. CDR3 residues: CASSLGSQETQYF. The CDR3, as DNA: TGTGCCAGCAGTTTGGGGAGTCAAGAGACCCAGTACTTC.